The rows below give T cell receptor beta chains drawn from one sample of a study of CD8 T cells in ankylosing spondylitis. One entry per CDR3 protein results from TCRdb running MiXCR on the 5' RACE reads. The sample consists of about 350,000 distinct CDR3 sequences, 20% to 25% of them appearing once. The sequenced sample consisted of blood, either unsorted or a sorted T cell fraction (not recorded which). These receptors came from a male donor with ankylosing spondylitis or in good health (not recorded which). The CDR3 runs from the conserved cysteine through the conserved F or W. The order of the fields is D gene, J gene, clone size, V gene, CDR3 DNA, CDR3 protein. D genes are given only for firm matches. Only some rows state a clone size, as once, few, many or a class for expanded clones.

>-|TRBJ2-1|-|TRBV12-3/TRBV12-4
TGTGCCAGCAGTCCCCGGGGGATAGCCGGGTTGCATGAGCAGTTCTTC
CASSPRGIAGLHEQFF
>TRBD2|TRBJ2-7|-|TRBV15
TGTGCCACCAGCAGAGATTATCTAGCGGTGAGCTCCTACGAGCAGTACTTC
CATSRDYLAVSSYEQYF
>TRBD2|TRBJ2-6|-|TRBV20-1
TGCAGCGCGGGGACTAGCGGATACTCTGGGGCCAACGTCCTGACTTTC
CSAGTSGYSGANVLTF
>TRBD1|TRBJ2-3|-|TRBV7-9
TGTGCCACCCTTTCGGGACAGGGCAGAGATACGCAGTATTTT
CATLSGQGRDTQYF
>-|TRBJ2-5|few|TRBV6-2/TRBV6-3
TGTGCCAGCAGTCTACTAGGGCAATGGGAGACCCAGTACTTC
CASSLLGQWETQYF
>-|TRBJ2-1|-|TRBV29-1
TGCAGCGTTGTAGCTCCGGGGGCCTTTAGTTATGAGCAGTTCTTC
CSVVAPGAFSYEQFF
>TRBD1|TRBJ1-1|-|TRBV20-1
TGCAGTGCTGGAGACCGGGACAGGGAGGATGGGGTAGCTTTCTTT
CSAGDRDREDGVAFF
>TRBD1|TRBJ1-1|once|TRBV7-9
TGTGCCAGCAGCACCGCCGGGACAGCTAAGGGGAACACTGAAGCTTTCTTC
CASSTAGTAKGNTEAFF
>TRBD2|TRBJ2-7|-|TRBV12-3/TRBV12-4
TGTACCAGCAGTTTAGGCGTCTTTAGCGGGCCCCGACGATACGAGCAGTACTTC
CTSSLGVFSGPRRYEQYF
>TRBD1|TRBJ2-1|many|TRBV2
TGTGCCAGCAGGGGGACAGGGGTCCTGAATGAGCAGTTCTTC
CASRGTGVLNEQFF
>TRBD1|TRBJ2-1|few|TRBV5-1
TGCGCCAGCAGACGGACAGGGGGCTACAATGAGCAGTTCTTC
CASRRTGGYNEQFF
>-|TRBJ2-1|many|TRBV10-2
TGCGCCAGCAGTGACAGGGGTTATGAGCAGTTCTTC
CASSDRGYEQFF
>-|TRBJ1-3|-|TRBV29-1
TGCAGCGTTGGTCTGTACGACTCTGGAAACACCATATATTTT
CSVGLYDSGNTIYF
>-|TRBJ2-5|-|TRBV7-9
TGTGCCAGCGGAGGCTCTAACGAAGAGACCCAGTACTTC
CASGGSNEETQYF
>TRBD1|TRBJ2-3|-|TRBV24-1
TGTGCCACCGGGACAGCGACAGGATTCACAGATACGCAGTATTTT
CATGTATGFTDTQYF
>-|TRBJ2-7|few|TRBV7-9
TGTGCCAGCAGCTTAGGTGGGGGGGGGCAATTTCTGGAGCAGTACTTC
CASSLGGGGQFLEQYF
>-|TRBJ2-1|-|TRBV11-2
TGTGCCAGCAGCTCACGGGAGAGCTCCTACAATGAGCAGTTCTTC
CASSSRESSYNEQFF
>-|TRBJ2-3|-|TRBV6-1
TGTGCCCTTCGTTCAGGCTCAGATACGCAGTATTTT
CALRSGSDTQYF
>-|TRBJ2-1|once|TRBV11-1
TGTGCCAGCAGCCCCCCTAGGGGGGAGGGCAAGAACTACAATGAGCAGTTCTTC
CASSPPRGEGKNYNEQFF
>-|TRBJ1-1|few|TRBV25-1
TGTGCCAGCAGTGAATTGGATAACACTGAAGCTTTCTTT
CASSELDNTEAFF
>TRBD1|TRBJ2-4|few|TRBV15
TGTGCCACCAGCTCCTTGACAGGGCCAAACATTCAGTACTTC
CATSSLTGPNIQYF
>-|TRBJ2-1|few|TRBV7-9
TGTGCCAGCAGCGCCGGTCTTCACAATGAGCAGTTCTTC
CASSAGLHNEQFF
>TRBD1|TRBJ2-7|-|TRBV5-1
TGCGCCAGCAGCTGGACAGGGGTGAATTACGAGCAGTATTTC
CASSWTGVNYEQYF
>-|TRBJ2-2|-|TRBV6-5
TGTGCCAGCAGTATACTTGGGACGGCGAACACCGGGGAGCTGTTTTTT
CASSILGTANTGELFF
>-|TRBJ2-2|few|TRBV7-9
TGTGCCAGCAGCTTAGATATCAGGGTGTCCACCGGGGAGCTGTTTTTT
CASSLDIRVSTGELFF
>-|TRBJ1-2|-|TRBV28
TGTGCCAGCAGTCCCGGTGGGGCTGGTGGCTACACCTTC
CASSPGGAGGYTF
>TRBD1|TRBJ1-1|many|TRBV4-1
TGCGCCAGCGGGACAGGGGGAGGAACTGAAGCTTTCTTT
CASGTGGGTEAFF
>TRBD2|TRBJ2-1|-|TRBV9
TGTGCCAGCAGCGTAGACTGGACTAGCGGGGACCGCGATGAGCAGTTCTTC
CASSVDWTSGDRDEQFF
>TRBD1|TRBJ2-3|-|TRBV4-1
TGCGCCAGCAGCCAAGGACAGGGGGACGCAGATACGCAGTATTTT
CASSQGQGDADTQYF
>-|TRBJ2-1|-|TRBV6-5
TGTGCCAGCAGTTACTCTGACAGTTACAATGAGCAGTTCTTC
CASSYSDSYNEQFF
>TRBD1|TRBJ2-1|-|TRBV29-1
TGCAGCGTTGTCTGGGGACAGGAAAAATTGGGGCAGTTCTTC
CSVVWGQEKLGQFF
>TRBD1|TRBJ2-7|few|TRBV27
TGTGCCAGCAGTTACGGGACAGGGGTAACCGAGCAGTACTTC
CASSYGTGVTEQYF
>TRBD1|TRBJ2-3|few|TRBV6-1
TGTGCCAGCAGTGAGTGGACAGGGGATTATCGTGATACGCAGTATTTT
CASSEWTGDYRDTQYF
>-|TRBJ2-3|-|TRBV4-1
TGCGCCAGCAGCCAAGTTCTCACGGAAAACACAGATACGCAGTATTTT
CASSQVLTENTDTQYF
>TRBD2|TRBJ2-3|few|TRBV4-1
TGCGCCAGCAGCCAAGAGGGCGGGGGGGCCGGTCCGCAGTATTTT
CASSQEGGGAGPQYF
>-|TRBJ2-7|few|TRBV4-1
TGCGCCAGCAGCCAGGCTAGAGACAGACTCTACGAGCAGTACTTC
CASSQARDRLYEQYF
>-|TRBJ2-2|few|TRBV29-1
TGCAGCGTCCCCGGCGGGCTGGGGGAGCTGTTTTTT
CSVPGGLGELFF
>-|TRBJ2-2|few|TRBV10-3
TGTGCCATCACCATAGCCAAAGGGTCGGGCACCGGGGAGCTGTTTTTT
CAITIAKGSGTGELFF
>-|TRBJ2-5|-|TRBV27
TGTGCCAGCAGTCGTAAGGGGCAAGAGACCCAGTACTTC
CASSRKGQETQYF
>TRBD2|TRBJ2-5|few|TRBV30
TGTGCCTGGAGTGAGGGACTAGCGGGGGTTTCGTACCAAGAGACCCAGTACTTC
CAWSEGLAGVSYQETQYF
>-|TRBJ2-7|few|TRBV20-1
TGCAGTGCTAGAGCTGGGGATGGCCCGTTTGACACCTACGAGCAGTACTTC
CSARAGDGPFDTYEQYF
>-|TRBJ1-1|few|TRBV12-3/TRBV12-4
TGTGCCAGCAGTTTAGCAACAGGGATGAACACTGAAGCTTTCTTT
CASSLATGMNTEAFF
>-|TRBJ2-2|-|TRBV6-5
TGTGCCAGCAGTACTCCGGGACGGAACACCGGGGAGCTGTTTTTT
CASSTPGRNTGELFF
>-|TRBJ2-7|-|TRBV18
TGTGCCAGCTCCCCCGAGTCCTACGAGCAGTACTTC
CASSPESYEQYF